Only a few counts were recorded for the clone carrying this TCR beta chain. Its target is unknown. Measured with immunoSEQ multiplex PCR; TCRdb has only the in-frame clones, and not every one. The sample has 65,000 to 85,000 clones; 85% are singletons. The data originate from a study of T cell responses to AZD1222 COVID-19 vaccine. Study-level points and caveats: It should be noted that donors were predominantly white British and more often female, and clonal diversity was possibly underestimated.

The sample consisted of peripheral blood, taken on day 0 of AZD1222 vaccination. The sequence was collected from an adult in good health.

CDR3 nucleotides: TGTGCCAGCAGTCCGGAGGGGGCGGGCTCCTACGAGCAGTACTTC. Residues: CASSPEGAGSYEQYF. The chain employs TRBV27 and TRBJ2-7; tentatively, D is TRBD1 (7 bases). Germline CDR1 and CDR2: MNHEY and SMNVEV (reference sequence). V dropped 5 bases and J dropped 0 bases, with 14 bases sitting between them. The CDR3 covers 15 residues.